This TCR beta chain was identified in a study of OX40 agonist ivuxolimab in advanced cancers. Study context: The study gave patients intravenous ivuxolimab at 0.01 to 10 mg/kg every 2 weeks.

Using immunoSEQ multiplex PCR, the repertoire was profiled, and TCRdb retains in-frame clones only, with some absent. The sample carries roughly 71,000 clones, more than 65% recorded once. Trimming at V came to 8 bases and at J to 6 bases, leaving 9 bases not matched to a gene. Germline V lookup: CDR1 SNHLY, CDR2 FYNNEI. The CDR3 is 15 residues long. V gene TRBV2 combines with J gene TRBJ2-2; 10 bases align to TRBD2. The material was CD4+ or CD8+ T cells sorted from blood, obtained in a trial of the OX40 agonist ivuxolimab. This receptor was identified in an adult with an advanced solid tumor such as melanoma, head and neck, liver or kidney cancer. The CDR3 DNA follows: TGTGCCAGCCATAAAGGGGGACTAGCGTCCGGGGAGCTGTTTTTT. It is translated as CASHKGGLASGELFF.